This TCR beta chain comes out of a study of cytomegalovirus exposure and HLA in healthy donors. About the research overall: An earlier analysis identified 117 million unique TCR beta sequences in about 200 million T cells.

Worth noting for this clone: Antigen: not known.

The primer mix had 60 Vbeta and 13 Jbeta primers. Assay: immunoSEQ multiplex PCR; the TCRdb copy retains only in-frame clones and omits some. Of about 130,000 clones detected, about 74% appear once; the ten largest clones hold approximately 6.4%. CDR3 length: 17 residues. V lost 1 base, J lost 0 bases, and 12 bases lay in between. Germline values: CDR1 LGHNA, CDR2 YNFKEQ. Broader study findings: In vitro, three CMV-associated chains proved specific for CMV antigens. At a 0.05 false discovery rate, a later analysis found 15,000 to 20,000 TCR beta sequences to be associated with HLA alleles.

The rearrangement uses TRBV4-2 and TRBJ2-2, with D possibly TRBD2 on 5 matching bases. Sequencing used PBMCs. The clonotype was recovered from a woman aged 45-65 years in good health and CMV-seropositive. The CDR3 protein is CASSQGSGFSNTGELFF. CDR3 nucleotides: TGTGCCAGCAGCCAAGGATCGGGGTTCTCGAACACCGGGGAGCTGTTTTTT.